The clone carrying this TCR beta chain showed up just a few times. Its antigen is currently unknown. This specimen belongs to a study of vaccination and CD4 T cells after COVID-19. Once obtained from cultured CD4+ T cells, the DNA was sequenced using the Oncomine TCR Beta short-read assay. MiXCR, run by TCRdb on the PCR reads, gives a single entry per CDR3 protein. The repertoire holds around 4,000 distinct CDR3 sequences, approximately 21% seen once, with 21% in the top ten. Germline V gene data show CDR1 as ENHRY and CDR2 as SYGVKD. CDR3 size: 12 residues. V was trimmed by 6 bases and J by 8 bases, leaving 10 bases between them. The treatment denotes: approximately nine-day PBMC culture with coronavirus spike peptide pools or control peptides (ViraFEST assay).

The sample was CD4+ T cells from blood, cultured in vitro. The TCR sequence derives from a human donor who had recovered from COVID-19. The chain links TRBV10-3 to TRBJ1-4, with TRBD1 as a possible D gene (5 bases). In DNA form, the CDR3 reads TGTGCCATCAGGGACACGGGAGAAAAACTGTTTTTT. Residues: CAIRDTGEKLFF.